Shown below are 21 T cell receptor beta chains from a single sample sequenced in a study of technical replicates of blood from several donors. Sequenced by immunoSEQ multiplex PCR; TCRdb stores in-frame clones only, minus some. The table lists 70,000 to 85,000 clones, over 80% of them singletons, with about 0.4% in the top ten. Material for sequencing was T cells isolated from PBMCs. The receptors shown here come from a human donor in good health.

J is TRBJ2-7 and V is TRBV11-2; TRBD2 matches at 7 bases. CDR1 is SGHAT, CDR2 FQNNGV, per germline. J gave up 2 bases and V 3 bases, and 1 base lay outside the gene matches. The CDR3 length is 13 residues. The CDR3 DNA is TGTGCCAGCAGCTTTGGACTAGCCTACGAGCAGTACTTC. Protein sequence: CASSFGLAYEQYF.

This rearrangement joins TRBV18 to TRBJ2-3; D gene uncertain. The germline V gene has CDR1 KGHSH and CDR2 LQKENI. With 4 bases removed from V and 0 bases from J, the gap between germline ends came to 11 bases. The CDR3 length is 15 residues. The CDR3 DNA follows: TGTGCCAGCTCACTTCCGGTAACTAGCACAGATACGCAGTATTTT. Its translation is CASSLPVTSTDTQYF. Full variable domain (missing parts from reference TRBV18 and TRBJ2-3): NAGVMQNPRHLVRRRGQEARLRCSPMKGHSHVYWYRQLPEEGLKFMVYLQKENIIDESGMPKERFSAEFPKEGPSILRIQQVVRGDSAAYFCASSLPVTSTDTQYFGPGTRLTVL.

The chain combines TRBV15 with TRBJ2-3; 8 positions agree with TRBD2. Germline V gene data show CDR1 as LNHNV and CDR2 as YYDKDF (reference sequence). The ends lost 0 bases at V and 2 bases at J; junction bases unmatched: 7. This CDR3 has 17 amino acids. The CDR3 DNA reads TGTGCCACCAGCAGAGATCCATTAGCGGGATTCACAGATACGCAGTATTTT. Translating it yields CATSRDPLAGFTDTQYF.

CDR3 sequence: CASSFGGTGSTDTQYF. DNA for the CDR3: TGTGCCAGCAGCTTCGGCGGGACGGGGAGCACAGATACGCAGTATTTT. The V gene is TRBV7-2, the J gene TRBJ2-3, with TRBD2 as a possible D gene (6 bases). There are 16 residues in the CDR3. From germline, CDR1 is SGHTA and CDR2 FQGNSA. Between the trimmed V and J ends, which lost 3 bases and 0 bases, there was a span of 13 bases.

This chain links TRBV9 with TRBJ2-7, with 8 positions matching TRBD1. This CDR3 has 13 amino acids. Germline V gene sequence: CDR1 SGDLS, CDR2 YYNGEE. With V trimmed by 3 bases and J by 4 bases, 3 bases remained unmatched. CDR3 region: CASSDNRGYEQYF. CDR3 DNA: TGTGCCAGCAGCGACAACAGGGGGTACGAGCAGTACTTC.

The count of this clone is one. The chain couples TRBV28 to TRBJ2-5; D is uncertain. The CDR3 has 13 amino acids. Trimming removed 6 bases from V and 2 bases from J, with 10 bases in between. CDR1 and CDR2 (germline): MDHEN, SYDVKM. As DNA, the CDR3 is TGTGCCAGCAGCCTCCTGTTTCAAGAGACCCAGTACTTC. Protein: CASSLLFQETQYF.

This rearrangement joins TRBV28 to TRBJ2-1, with 9 bases aligning to TRBD2. There are 16 residues in the CDR3. J lost 7 bases, V lost 7 bases, and 14 bases had no gene match. Per the germline V gene, CDR1 is MDHEN and CDR2 is SYDVKM. The CDR3 region is CASKATAGGPWNEQFF. In DNA, the CDR3 is TGTGCCAGCAAGGCGACGGCGGGAGGGCCGTGGAATGAGCAGTTCTTC.

This clone was observed once. J is TRBJ2-2 and V is TRBV10-3; no definite D call. V was pared by 0 bases and J by 6 bases, with 8 bases between. CDR3 length: 14 amino acids. CDR1 and CDR2 from the germline V gene are ENHRY and SYGVKD. Written as DNA, the CDR3 is TGTGCCATCAGTGAGTCCGTTTTAGCCGGGGAGCTGTTTTTT. It specifies CAISESVLAGELFF.

The chain carries TRBV19 and TRBJ2-7; 8 nucleotides match TRBD1. CDR3 length equals 15 residues. Germline values: CDR1 LNHDA, CDR2 SQIVND (reference sequence). V was pared by 5 bases and J by 1 base, with 7 bases of the junction left unmatched. The CDR3 region is CASSFAGGLSYEQYF. In nucleotides, the CDR3 is TGTGCCAGTAGTTTCGCAGGGGGCCTTTCCTACGAGCAGTACTTC.

Only one count was recorded for this clone. The chain combines TRBV25-1 with TRBJ2-7; D ambiguous. There are 11 residues in the CDR3. CDR1 is MGHDK and CDR2 is SYGVNS in the germline V gene. V gave up 6 bases and J gave up 5 bases, with 8 bases separating them. CDR3 sequence (DNA): TGTGCCAGCAGCTTCTATAACGAGCAGTACTTC. It is translated as CASSFYNEQYF.

This chain links TRBV7-9 with TRBJ2-1; 8 nucleotides match TRBD2. Per germline, CDR1 SEHNR and CDR2 FQNEAQ (reference sequence). The junction had 6 bases not matched to a gene; V was cut back by 5 bases and J by 15 bases. This CDR3 is 11 amino acids long. Written as DNA, the CDR3 is TGTGCCAGCAGCGCGGGACTAGTCGTGTTCTTC. Encoded protein: CASSAGLVVFF. The full variable domain, its missing parts supplied by reference TRBV7-9 and TRBJ2-1, is DTGVSQNPRHKITKRGQNVTFRCDPISEHNRLYWYRQTLGQGPEFLTYFQNEAQLEKSRLLSDRFSAERPKGSFSTLEIQRTEQGDSAMYLCASSAGLVVFFGPGTRLTVL.

The CDR3 sequence is CASSARGQVLGEQFF. In nucleotides, the CDR3 is TGTGCCAGCAGCGCCCGCGGACAGGTTCTAGGTGAGCAGTTCTTC. The gene calls are TRBV9 and TRBJ2-1; 7 bases are a match to TRBD1. The CDR3 is 15 amino acids. V was clipped by 3 bases and J by 9 bases; unmatched bases: 12. The germline V gene encodes CDR1 SGDLS and CDR2 YYNGEE.

This clone was seen once. The rearrangement links TRBV5-1 to TRBJ2-1, with TRBD1 matching 10 bases. In germline, CDR1 is SGHRS, CDR2 YFSETQ. The junction had 24 bases not matched to a gene; V was cut back by 5 bases and J by 10 bases. The CDR3 is made up of 19 amino acids. Here the CDR3 DNA reads TGCGCCAGCAGGGACCGGGACAGGGGTTTTTCGGGTGAGGGAAAGGAGCAGTTCTTC. Its translation is CASRDRDRGFSGEGKEQFF.

This chain uses TRBV10-3 with TRBJ2-7; D remains unclear. The CDR3 is 14 residues long. The germline V gene has CDR1 ENHRY and CDR2 SYGVKD. V was pared by 3 bases and J by 1 base, with 10 bases between. The CDR3, as DNA: TGTGCCATCAGTGATCCGCCGCAGTCCTACGAGCAGTACTTC. Protein sequence: CAISDPPQSYEQYF.

V and J are TRBV19 and TRBJ2-4, with TRBD2 as a possible D gene (5 bases). CDR1 is LNHDA, CDR2 SQIVND, per germline (reference sequence). Trimming took off 2 bases at V and 0 bases at J, with 11 bases between the two ends. CDR3 length equals 16 residues. CDR3 in DNA: TGTGCCAGTAGTATAATAGCGCCCCTAGCCAAAAACATTCAGTACTTC. Amino acid sequence: CASSIIAPLAKNIQYF. Together with reference TRBV19 and TRBJ2-4, the CDR3 gives the full variable domain: DGGITQSPKYLFRKEGQNVTLSCEQNLNHDAMYWYRQDPGQGLRLIYYSQIVNDFQKGDIAEGYSVSREKKESFPLTVTSAQKNPTAFYLCASSIIAPLAKNIQYFGAGTRLSVL.

This clone appeared a single time. V and J are TRBV11-3 and TRBJ2-7; tentative D call: TRBD1 (6 bases). V was clipped by 7 bases and J by 5 bases, with 18 bases between them. Germline V gene sequence: CDR1 SGHNT, CDR2 YENEEA. The CDR3 extends over 14 amino acids. The CDR3 protein is CASTYRVGVHEQYF. DNA for the CDR3: TGTGCCAGCACGTACAGGGTTGGGGTCCACGAGCAGTACTTC.

The chain carries TRBV12-5 and TRBJ2-1; tentatively, D is TRBD2 (6 bases). This CDR3 is built from 15 residues. Per the germline V gene, CDR1 is LGHNT and CDR2 is FRNRAP. V lost 2 bases and J lost 4, with 12 bases in between. CDR3 nucleotide sequence: TGTGCTAGTGGTTTGACGGGGGAAATTTACAATGAGCAGTTCTTC. Its translation is CASGLTGEIYNEQFF.

The CDR3 region is CASSLTLAGGPTYEQYF. CDR3 bases: TGTGCCAGCAGTTTAACCCTAGCGGGAGGGCCCACCTACGAGCAGTACTTC. V usage is TRBV28 and J usage is TRBJ2-7; 12 bases are a match to TRBD2. CDR3 size: 17 residues. Germline loops: CDR1 MDHEN, CDR2 SYDVKM. V lost 2 bases and J lost 2; bases outside the gene matches: 7.

V and J are TRBV11-2 and TRBJ2-1; D is ambiguous. V lost 7 bases to trimming and J lost 2 bases, with 6 bases between them. The germline CDR1 and CDR2 sequences are SGHAT and FQNNGV. The CDR3 extends over 12 amino acids. CDR3: CASKHAYNEQFF. The CDR3 nucleotides are TGTGCCAGCAAGCACGCCTACAATGAGCAGTTCTTC. The full variable domain, completed using reference TRBV11-2 and TRBJ2-1, is EAGVAQSPRYKIIEKRQSVAFWCNPISGHATLYWYQQILGQGPKLLIQFQNNGVVDDSQLPKDRFSAERLKGVDSTLKIQPAKLEDSAVYLCASKHAYNEQFFGPGTRLTVL.

The chain joins TRBV6-5 to TRBJ2-1; TRBD2 might be the D (5 bases). Germline V gene sequence: CDR1 MNHEY, CDR2 SVGAGI. This CDR3 has 14 amino acids. V was trimmed by 0 bases and J by 7 bases, leaving 10 bases between them. CDR3 protein: CASSYSGVWNEQFF. The CDR3 DNA reads TGTGCCAGCAGTTACTCCGGGGTTTGGAATGAGCAGTTCTTC.

This rearrangement joins TRBV14 to TRBJ1-1; possibly TRBD1 for D (5 bases). Germline V gene sequence: CDR1 SGHDN, CDR2 FVKESK. V was cut by 4 bases and J by 1 base, with 10 bases left in between. This CDR3 comprises 14 residues. CDR3 bases: TGTGCCAGCAGCCCCTTAGGGGAGAACACTGAAGCTTTCTTT. The encoded protein is CASSPLGENTEAFF.